This TCR beta chain was identified during a study of T cells in Graves' hyperthyroidism and ophthalmopathy. General study results and limits: Also found in blood were most expanded thyroid clonotypes above 0.001. Stable hyperthyroidism was separated from ophthalmopathy by a model based on 13 V-J features.

Ophthalmopathy cases scored 3 or more on the Clinical Activity Score and 4 or more on NOSPECS grade, with duration below 3 months. The study left out patients who had uncontrolled infection, other autoimmune disease, pregnancy or lactation. This clonotype was seen a few times. Its antigen is not identified. Germline V CDR1 and CDR2: LNHDA, SQIVND (reference sequence). The CDR3 totals 14 residues. The germline V and J ends were trimmed by 2 bases and 4 bases, with 11 bases remaining between them. The CDR3 regions of TCR beta were amplified from RNA transcripts. The HTBI set primed first-round TCR CDR3 RT-PCR. From the multiplex PCR reads, TCRdb called clonotypes with MiXCR, one entry per CDR3 protein. The profile shows approximately 690,000 distinct CDR3 sequences, more than 20% of them singletons.

Source material: blood. The clonotype comes from a young man with Graves' ophthalmopathy. This chain joins TRBV19 and TRBJ1-2, with TRBD1 as a possible D gene (5 bases). CDR3 protein: CASSISETVYGYTF. CDR3 nucleotides: TGTGCCAGTAGTATATCGGAGACAGTCTATGGCTACACCTTC.